The 30 T cell receptor beta chains below were found in one sample sequenced in a study of metastatic and nonmetastatic thyroid tumors. TCRdb re-clonotyped the PCR reads through MiXCR. The sample holds about 20,000 clones, approximately 10% seen once. Thyroid surgery was performed in patients who had received no treatment beforehand. Sequenced: blood. These receptors were taken from a female donor with papillary thyroid cancer or a benign thyroid nodule (not recorded which). Some clones in this sample may be carry-over from other donors' samples.

In this sample, this clone turned up many times. V is TRBV4-3 and J is TRBJ2-3; 7 positions match TRBD2. The germline gives CDR1 LGHNA, CDR2 YSLEER. J lost 5 bases, V lost 1 base, and 9 bases had no gene match. The CDR3 loop spans 16 amino acids. CDR3 nucleotides: TGCGCCAGCAGCCAAGTTGGCGGGAGTGGACGAGATACGCAGTATTTT. Its protein product is CASSQVGGSGRDTQYF.

The table lists this clone with many counts. Other DNA sequences in the sample encode the same CDR3. This sequence joins TRBV29-1 and TRBJ2-2; 9 positions agree with TRBD1. The ends lost 7 bases at V and 7 bases at J; junction bases unmatched: 10. The CDR3 is made up of 14 amino acids. Germline CDR1 is SQVTM and CDR2 is ANQGSEA. DNA of the CDR3: TGCAGCGCCGGGACAGGGAGGAGCGGCGGGGAGCTGTTTTTT. It yields the protein CSAGTGRSGGELFF.

At least ten counts were recorded for this clone. The CDR3 DNA follows: TGTGCCAGCAGTAATAGGGGAGTGGGGTACAAGCAGTACTTC. Its translation is CASSNRGVGYKQYF. V gene TRBV6-1 combines with J gene TRBJ2-7; TRBD1 or TRBD2 may be the D gene (5 bases each). V lost 5 bases to trimming and J lost 8 bases, with 19 bases between them. CDR1 is MNHNS and CDR2 is SASEGT in the germline V gene. The CDR3 length is 14 residues.

This clone has only a few counts. This sequence may be a read error, since a much larger clone differs from it by one base. The rearrangement links TRBV7-9 to TRBJ2-1, with D perhaps TRBD2 (5 bases). The CDR3 loop spans 14 amino acids. Germline CDR1 reads SEHNR; CDR2 reads FQNEAQ (reference sequence). CDR3 region: CASSLGRVDNERFF. For the CDR3, the DNA is TGTGCCAGCAGCTTAGGGCGGGTAGACAATGAGCGGTTCTTC.

This clone occurred many times. The chain employs TRBV11-2 and TRBJ1-1; 12 nucleotides align to TRBD1. V was pared by 8 bases and J by 4 bases, with 14 bases of the junction left unmatched. Per the germline V gene, CDR1 is SGHAT and CDR2 is FQNNGV. The CDR3 totals 17 residues. DNA of the CDR3: TGTGCCAGCCCGGGACAGGGGGCGAAAGGGGCGGGCACTGAAGCTTTCTTT. Translation: CASPGQGAKGAGTEAFF.

The chain employs TRBV15 and TRBJ2-3; weak D call: TRBD2 (6 bases). CDR1 and CDR2 (germline): LNHNV, YYDKDF (reference sequence). This CDR3 contains 15 residues. DNA for the CDR3: TGTGAAACTAGCAGGCAGCAGGGAAGCGCAGATACGCAGTATTTT. Translation gives CETSRQQGSADTQYF.

This clone has ten or more counts. One junction end disagrees with the germline gene, perhaps due to a read error. The same CDR3 is also encoded by other DNA sequences in this sample. This chain connects TRBV28 to TRBJ1-1; no firm D call. Germline CDR1 is MDHEN and CDR2 is SYDVKM. CDR3 size: 12 residues. The CDR3 DNA reads as TGTGCCAGCAGTTCAAACGGTTTGAAAGCCTTCTTT. It encodes CASSSNGLKAFF. The full variable domain, in which reference TRBV28 and TRBJ1-1 provide the parts outside the CDR3, is DVKVTQSSRYLVKRTGEKVFLECVQDMDHENMFWYRQDPGLGLRLIYFSYDVKMKEKGDIPEGYSVSREKKERFSLILESASTNQTSMYLCASSSNGLKAFFGQGTRLTVV.

The chain has TRBV28 and TRBJ2-7; D is undetermined. The CDR3 has 14 residues. Deletions cut 6 bases from V and 6 bases from J, with 18 bases between. Germline CDR1 MDHEN, CDR2 SYDVKM. The chain's CDR3 is CASSTVPPAFEQYF. DNA of the CDR3: TGTGCCAGCAGCACGGTTCCACCTGCTTTCGAGCAGTACTTC.

This clone has at least ten counts. The chain recombines TRBV20-1 with TRBJ2-3, with 7 bases identical to TRBD2. The ends lost 4 bases at V and 3 bases at J; junction bases unmatched: 10. The CDR3 covers 15 residues. Germline CDR1 reads DFQATT; CDR2 reads SNEGSKA (reference sequence). CDR3 sequence reads: CSAIPGGGSTDTQYF. CDR3 DNA sequence: TGCAGTGCTATACCTGGGGGAGGGTCGACAGATACGCAGTATTTT.

This clone was seen at least ten times. The rearrangement links TRBV7-3 to TRBJ2-2; D remains unclear. The V and J ends lost 5 bases and 1 base respectively, with 8 bases between them. Germline V CDR1 and CDR2: SGHTA, FQGTGA. This CDR3 has 14 residues. CDR3 in amino acids: CASSPQRNTGELFF. The DNA for the CDR3 is TGTGCCAGCAGCCCACAGAGGAACACCGGGGAGCTGTTTTTT.

This clone was seen only a few times. This chain connects TRBV6-2 or TRBV6-3 to TRBJ2-7, with 8 positions matching TRBD1. This CDR3 comprises 12 residues. Germline-derived CDR1 and CDR2 are MNHEY and SVGEGT. Trimming removed 4 bases from V and 5 bases from J; junction bases left unmatched: 1. The CDR3 region has the DNA TGTGCCAGCAGTTCGGGACAGGACGAGCAGTACTTC. Its protein product is CASSSGQDEQYF.

This clone ranks as medium-sized. The rearrangement joins TRBV28 to TRBJ1-2; D gene uncertain. The ends were cut back, 3 bases at V and 4 bases at J, with 12 bases in the middle. CDR3 size: 14 residues. Germline lookup yields CDR1 MDHEN and CDR2 SYDVKM. The DNA for the CDR3 is TGTGCCAGCAGTTTGGTGGCTGGAGGCTATGGCTACACCTTC. Its protein is CASSLVAGGYGYTF.

The chain uses TRBV7-2 and TRBJ2-7; 8 bases map to TRBD2. The V gene's germline CDR1 is SGHTA and CDR2 FQGNSA. V gave up 1 base and J gave up 4 bases; unmatched junction bases: 6. The CDR3 runs 15 residues. CDR3 sequence: CASSLVERGGYEQYF. The DNA of the CDR3 is TGTGCCAGCAGCTTAGTGGAACGGGGGGGTTACGAGCAGTACTTC.

This clone was counted ten times or more. V is TRBV20-1 and J is TRBJ1-6; the D gene is possibly TRBD1 (6 bases). Germline V gene data show CDR1 as DFQATT and CDR2 as SNEGSKA (reference sequence). The CDR3 runs 14 residues. With 4 bases removed from V and 7 bases from J, the gap between germline ends came to 14 bases. The CDR3 DNA sequence: TGCAGTGCTAAGGGGGGAAATAGGAATTCACCCCTCCACTTT. It is translated as CSAKGGNRNSPLHF.

There are many counts of this clone. This chain uses TRBV11-1 with TRBJ2-1; D is possibly TRBD1 or TRBD2 (5 bases each). This CDR3 spans 16 amino acids. CDR1 SGHAT and CDR2 FQDESV come from the germline V gene (reference sequence). V was clipped by 4 bases and J by 1 base, with 14 bases between them. CDR3 sequence (DNA): TGTGCCAGCAGCTGGGACGTGACGAGTTCCTACAATGAGCAGTTCTTC. Translating gives CASSWDVTSSYNEQFF.

The chain combines TRBV2 with TRBJ2-3; 9 positions agree with TRBD1. This CDR3 contains 13 residues. J lost 3 bases, V lost 7 bases, and 2 bases had no gene match. Germline assignment: CDR1 SNHLY and CDR2 FYNNEI. CDR3 region: CASTGTGTDTQYF. CDR3 nucleotides: TGTGCCAGCACTGGGACAGGGACAGATACGCAGTATTTT.

To note about this clone: The junction does not match germline at one end; this may be a read error. The chain links TRBV6-1 to TRBJ2-3; 12 nucleotides align to TRBD1. The CDR3 runs to 14 residues. The germline V gene encodes CDR1 MNHNS and CDR2 SASEGT. The CDR3 nucleotides are TGTACCAGCAGGGACAGGGGGCCGGGAGATACGCAGTATTTT. Translation: CTSRDRGPGDTQYF.

This clone came up many times. This sequence joins TRBV10-3 and TRBJ1-4; 9 nucleotides align to TRBD1. The CDR3 totals 15 residues. Germline V lookup: CDR1 ENHRY, CDR2 SYGVKD. V was clipped by 6 bases and J by 4 bases; unmatched bases: 6. The CDR3 reads CAISSPDRGNEKLFF. DNA of the CDR3: TGTGCCATCAGCTCACCGGACAGGGGTAATGAAAAACTGTTTTTT.

The rearrangement uses TRBV7-9 and TRBJ1-2; D possibly corresponds to TRBD1 (6 bases). The V end was cut by 6 bases, the J end by 2 bases, with 10 bases between. This CDR3 is built from 13 residues. Germline V gene sequence: CDR1 SEHNR, CDR2 FQNEAQ (reference sequence). CDR3: CASSLQGNYGYTF. The CDR3 nucleotides are TGTGCCAGCAGTCTCCAGGGGAACTATGGCTACACCTTC. Together with reference TRBV7-9 and TRBJ1-2, the CDR3 gives the full variable domain: DTGVSQNPRHKITKRGQNVTFRCDPISEHNRLYWYRQTLGQGPEFLTYFQNEAQLEKSRLLSDRFSAERPKGSFSTLEIQRTEQGDSAMYLCASSLQGNYGYTFGSGTRLTVV.

This rearrangement joins TRBV5-1 to TRBJ2-1; the D gene could be TRBD1 or TRBD2 (5 bases each). Per the germline V gene, CDR1 is SGHRS and CDR2 is YFSETQ. The ends were cut back, 0 bases at V and 3 bases at J, with 10 bases in the middle. The CDR3 covers 15 residues. Written as DNA, the CDR3 is TGCGCCAGCAGCTTGGAAGCTGGGGGCTACAATGAGCAGTTCTTC. It codes for CASSLEAGGYNEQFF. The variable domain in full, completed from reference TRBV5-1 and TRBJ2-1, reads KAGVTQTPRYLIKTRGQQVTLSCSPISGHRSVSWYQQTPGQGLQFLFEYFSETQRNKGNFPGRFSGRQFSNSRSEMNVSTLELGDSALYLCASSLEAGGYNEQFFGPGTRLTVL.

This clone was recorded only once. V usage is TRBV11-2 and J usage is TRBJ2-1, with 11 bases aligning to TRBD2. The V gene end was trimmed by 3 bases and the J gene end by 8 bases; junction bases not matched to a gene: 6. There are 15 residues in the CDR3. Germline-derived CDR1 and CDR2 are SGHAT and FQNNGV. CDR3 DNA: TGTGCCAGCAGCTTTACTAGCGGGAGTCGCGATGAGCAGTTCTTC. It codes for CASSFTSGSRDEQFF.

This clone was seen repeatedly, ten times or more. The rearrangement joins TRBV7-2 to TRBJ2-1; weak D call: TRBD2 (6 bases). Germline V CDR1 and CDR2: SGHTA, FQGNSA. CDR3 length equals 12 residues. The V end lost 1 base, the J end lost 10 bases, and 8 bases lay between the germline ends. Here the CDR3 DNA reads TGTGCCAGCAGCTTAGTACGGGGGGAGCAGTTCTTC. Its protein product is CASSLVRGEQFF.

The gene calls are TRBV6-2 or TRBV6-3 and TRBJ2-1; no firm D call. Trimming left V 2 bases short and J 0 bases short, with 8 bases between. Germline V gene data show CDR1 as MNHEY and CDR2 as SVGEGT. The CDR3 loop spans 15 amino acids. The CDR3 nucleotides read TGTGCCAGCAGTTACAACAGCCACTCCTACAATGAGCAGTTCTTC. Translated, it gives CASSYNSHSYNEQFF.

This clone showed up many times. This sequence joins TRBV6-4 and TRBJ2-2, with TRBD1 identical over 8 bases. The length of the CDR3 is 15 residues. Germline V CDR1 and CDR2: MRHNA, SNTAGT. J gave up 1 base and V 2 bases, and 0 bases lay outside the gene matches. For the CDR3, the DNA is TGTGCCAGCAGTGACGGACAGGGGAACACCGGGGAGCTGTTTTTT. Protein sequence: CASSDGQGNTGELFF.

The CDR3 region is CASSPWTGSSTDTQYF. CDR3 DNA sequence: TGTGCCAGCAGCCCGTGGACAGGGTCTAGCACAGATACGCAGTATTTT. The V gene is TRBV11-2, the J gene TRBJ2-3; 8 nucleotides line up with TRBD1. CDR1 SGHAT and CDR2 FQNNGV come from the germline V gene. The CDR3 length is 16 residues. After removal of 5 bases from V and 0 bases from J, the junction contained 7 bases not matched to a gene.

The rearrangement uses TRBV30 and TRBJ1-2, with 10 bases aligning to TRBD1. Trimming took 0 bases from V and 4 from J; bases not matched to a gene: 8. The CDR3 extends over 16 amino acids. The germline gives CDR1 GTSNPN, CDR2 SVGIG (reference sequence). The CDR3 nucleotides read TGTGCCTGGAGTGTATTCCGGACAGGGGGTAGCTATGGCTACACCTTC. It codes for CAWSVFRTGGSYGYTF.

This clone was detected many times. At one end the junction does not follow the germline gene, possibly because of a read error. This chain joins TRBV13 and TRBJ1-2; maybe TRBD1 (6 bases). This CDR3 comprises 11 residues. Germline CDR1 reads PRHDT; CDR2 reads FYEKMQ (reference sequence). CDR3 DNA: TGTGCCAGCAGCTTAGCAGGGGATGTCGCCTTC. It encodes CASSLAGDVAF.

This clone is medium-sized (0.01 to 0.1%) in the sample. This rearrangement joins TRBV6-1 to TRBJ2-1; D tentatively reads TRBD1 or TRBD2 (5 bases each). V was cut by 3 bases and J by 0 bases, with 12 bases left in between. CDR3 length equals 16 residues. Germline CDR1 reads MNHNS; CDR2 reads SASEGT. CDR3 coding DNA: TGTGCCAGCAGTGAGTGGGACGACGGCTCCTACAATGAGCAGTTCTTC. Protein sequence: CASSEWDDGSYNEQFF.

This clone was detected many times. V and J are TRBV6-4 and TRBJ2-1; 8 nucleotides align to TRBD2. Germline loops: CDR1 MRHNA, CDR2 SNTAGT. Trimming took 0 bases from V and 1 from J; bases not matched to a gene: 2. This CDR3 has 16 amino acids. CDR3 loop: CASSDSPSGSYNEQFF. The CDR3 bases are TGTGCCAGCAGTGACTCCCCTAGCGGGTCCTACAATGAGCAGTTCTTC.

This clone was seen repeatedly, ten times or more. The chain is built from TRBV5-1 and TRBJ2-1; 10 positions agree with TRBD2. The CDR3 has 17 amino acids. Germline V gene lookup returns CDR1 SGHRS and CDR2 YFSETQ. The V and J ends lost 4 bases and 2 bases, in that order; junction bases with no gene match: 9. For the CDR3, the DNA is TGCGCCAGCAGCCGGACTAGCGGACGTTTAACCTACAATGAGCAGTTCTTC. Translating it yields CASSRTSGRLTYNEQFF.